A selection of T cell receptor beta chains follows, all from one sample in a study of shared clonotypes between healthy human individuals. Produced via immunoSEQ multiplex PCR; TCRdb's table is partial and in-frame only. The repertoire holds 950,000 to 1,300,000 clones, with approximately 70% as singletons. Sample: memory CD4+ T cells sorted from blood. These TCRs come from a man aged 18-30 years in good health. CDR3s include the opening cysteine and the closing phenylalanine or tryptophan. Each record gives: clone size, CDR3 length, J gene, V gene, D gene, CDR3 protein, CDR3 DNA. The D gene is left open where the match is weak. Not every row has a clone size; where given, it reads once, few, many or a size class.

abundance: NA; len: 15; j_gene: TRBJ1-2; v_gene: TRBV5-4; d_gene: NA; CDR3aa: CASSLFSTGNYGYTF; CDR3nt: TGTGCCAGCAGCTTGTTCTCGACCGGTAACTATGGCTACACCTTC
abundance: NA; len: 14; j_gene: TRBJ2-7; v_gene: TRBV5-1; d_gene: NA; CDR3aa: CASSLAGNAYEQYF; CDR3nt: TGCGCCAGCAGCTTGGCTGGCAATGCATACGAGCAGTACTTC
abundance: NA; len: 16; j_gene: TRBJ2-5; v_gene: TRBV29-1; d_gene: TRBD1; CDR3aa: CSVLPDRGSNKETQYF; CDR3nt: TGCAGCGTTCTCCCAGACAGGGGGAGCAACAAGGAGACCCAGTACTTC
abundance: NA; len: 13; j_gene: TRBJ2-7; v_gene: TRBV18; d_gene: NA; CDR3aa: CASSLFGSYEQYF; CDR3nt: TGTGCCAGCTCACTGTTCGGCTCCTACGAGCAGTACTTC
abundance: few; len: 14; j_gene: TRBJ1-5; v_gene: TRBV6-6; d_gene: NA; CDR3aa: CASSTGTSNQPQHF; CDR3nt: TGTGCCAGCAGTACGGGTACTAGCAATCAGCCCCAGCATTTT
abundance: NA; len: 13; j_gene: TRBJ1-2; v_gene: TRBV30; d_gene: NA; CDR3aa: CAWSGGSNYGYTF; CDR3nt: TGTGCCTGGAGTGGCGGGAGTAACTATGGCTACACCTTC
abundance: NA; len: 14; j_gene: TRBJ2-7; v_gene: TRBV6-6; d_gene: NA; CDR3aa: CASTKTQGPYEQYF; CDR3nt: TGTGCCAGCACTAAAACACAGGGACCCTACGAGCAGTACTTC
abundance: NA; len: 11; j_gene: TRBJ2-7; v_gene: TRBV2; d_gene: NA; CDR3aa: CASSYSYEQYF; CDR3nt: TGTGCCAGCAGTTACTCCTACGAGCAGTACTTC
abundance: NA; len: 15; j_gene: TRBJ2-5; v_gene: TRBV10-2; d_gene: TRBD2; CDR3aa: CASRPSGGTGETQYF; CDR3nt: TGCGCCAGCAGACCCAGCGGGGGGACGGGGGAGACCCAGTACTTC
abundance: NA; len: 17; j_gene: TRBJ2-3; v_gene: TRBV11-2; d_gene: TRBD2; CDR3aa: CASSLGGTSGRTDTQYF; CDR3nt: TGTGCCAGCAGCTTAGGGGGGACTAGCGGGAGGACAGATACGCAGTATTTT
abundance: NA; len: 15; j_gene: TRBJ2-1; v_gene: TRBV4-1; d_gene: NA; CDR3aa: CASSQAVAVYNEQFF; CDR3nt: TGCGCCAGCAGCCAAGCCGTGGCTGTCTACAATGAGCAGTTCTTC
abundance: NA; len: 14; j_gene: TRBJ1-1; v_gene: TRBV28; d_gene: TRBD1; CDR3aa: CASSSATGNTEAFF; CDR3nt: TGTGCCAGCAGTTCAGCGACAGGGAATACTGAAGCTTTCTTT
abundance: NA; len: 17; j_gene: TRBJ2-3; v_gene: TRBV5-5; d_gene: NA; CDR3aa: CASSPRWERSLPDTQYF; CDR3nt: TGTGCCAGCAGCCCGCGGTGGGAGCGATCCTTACCAGATACGCAGTATTTT
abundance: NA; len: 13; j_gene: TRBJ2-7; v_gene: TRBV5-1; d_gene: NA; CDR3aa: CASRPENSYEQYF; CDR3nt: TGCGCCAGCAGACCTGAAAATTCCTACGAGCAGTACTTC
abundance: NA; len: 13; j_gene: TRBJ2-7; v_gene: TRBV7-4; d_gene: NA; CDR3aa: CASSLVLSYEQYF; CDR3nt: TGTGCCAGCAGCTTGGTCCTCTCCTACGAGCAGTACTTC
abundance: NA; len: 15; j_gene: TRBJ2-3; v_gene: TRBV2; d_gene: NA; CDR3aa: CASRASRGGTNTQYF; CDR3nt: TGTGCCAGCAGGGCTTCGAGGGGGGGGACCAATACGCAGTATTTT
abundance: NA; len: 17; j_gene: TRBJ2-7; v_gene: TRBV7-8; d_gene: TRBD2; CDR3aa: CASSLGETSGSWYEQYF; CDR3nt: TGTGCCAGCAGCTTAGGCGAGACTAGCGGGAGCTGGTACGAGCAGTACTTC
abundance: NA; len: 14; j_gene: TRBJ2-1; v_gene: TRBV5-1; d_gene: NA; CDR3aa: CASSLNSANNEQFF; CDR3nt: TGCGCCAGCAGCTTGAATAGCGCAAACAATGAGCAGTTCTTC
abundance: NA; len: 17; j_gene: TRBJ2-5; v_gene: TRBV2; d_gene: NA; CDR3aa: CASSEGDPLGLRETQYF; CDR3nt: TGTGCCAGCAGTGAAGGGGACCCCCTGGGTTTGAGAGAGACCCAGTACTTC
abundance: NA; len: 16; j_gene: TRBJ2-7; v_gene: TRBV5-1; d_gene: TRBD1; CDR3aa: CASSLPRTGGDSEQYF; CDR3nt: TGCGCCAGCAGCTTGCCTAGGACAGGGGGTGATTCCGAGCAGTACTTC
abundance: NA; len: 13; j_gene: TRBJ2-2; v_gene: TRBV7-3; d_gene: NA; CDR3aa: CASSPGHAGELFF; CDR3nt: TGTGCCAGCAGCCCCGGCCACGCCGGGGAGCTGTTTTTT
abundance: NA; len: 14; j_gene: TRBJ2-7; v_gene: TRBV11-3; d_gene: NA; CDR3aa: CASSPFPGAYEQYF; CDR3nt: TGTGCCAGCAGCCCCTTCCCGGGGGCTTACGAGCAGTACTTC
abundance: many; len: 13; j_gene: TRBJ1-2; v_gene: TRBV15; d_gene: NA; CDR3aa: CATSRDKGLGYTF; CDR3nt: TGTGCCACCAGCAGAGATAAAGGGTTGGGCTACACCTTC
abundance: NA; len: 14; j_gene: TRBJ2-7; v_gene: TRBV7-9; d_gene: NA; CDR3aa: CASSLRGVRDEQYF; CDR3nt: TGTGCCAGCAGCCTCCGAGGGGTTAGGGACGAGCAGTACTTC
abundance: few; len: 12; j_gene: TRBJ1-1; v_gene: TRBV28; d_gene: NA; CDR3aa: CASSWKNTEAFF; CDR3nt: TGTGCCAGCAGTTGGAAGAACACTGAAGCTTTCTTT
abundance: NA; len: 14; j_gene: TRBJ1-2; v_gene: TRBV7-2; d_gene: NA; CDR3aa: CASSLAPVGYGYTF; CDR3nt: TGTGCCAGCAGCTTAGCGCCGGTAGGCTATGGCTACACCTTC
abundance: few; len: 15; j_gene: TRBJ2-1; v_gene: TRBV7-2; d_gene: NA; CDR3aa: CASRTGPSSYNEQFF; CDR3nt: TGTGCCAGCAGGACTGGCCCGAGCTCCTACAATGAGCAGTTCTTC
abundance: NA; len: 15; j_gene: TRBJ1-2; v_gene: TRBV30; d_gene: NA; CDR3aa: CAWSSLGATNYGYTF; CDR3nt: TGTGCCTGGAGTTCCCTGGGAGCTACCAACTATGGCTACACCTTC
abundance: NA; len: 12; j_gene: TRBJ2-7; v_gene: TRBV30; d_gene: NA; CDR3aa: CAWSVNRYEQYF; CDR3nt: TGTGCCTGGAGTGTAAATCGATACGAGCAGTACTTC